This T cell receptor beta chain stems from a study of shared clonotypes between healthy human individuals. Naive CD4+ cells were CD45RA-selected; the remaining cells were memory. Study-level findings and limits: Apart from blood, nothing was sampled; tissue repertoires likely differ.

Generated by immunoSEQ multiplex PCR, the TCRdb table keeps only in-frame clones and is missing some. This table has approximately 2,300,000 clones, roughly 92% appearing once. With regard to this clone: Its cognate antigen is unknown.

This TCR derives from a man younger than 30 in good health. Some clones in this sample may be carry-over from other donors' samples. The sample consisted of naive CD4+ T cells from PBMCs. As for subset: CD45RA+ positively selected.

CDR3 DNA: TGTGCCAGCAGTGCCCAGTACAATGAGCAGTTCTTC. Protein product: CASSAQYNEQFF. The V and J genes are TRBV6-1 and TRBJ2-1; the D is unclear. Trimming pared 4 bases from V and 4 bases from J, leaving 5 bases between. This CDR3 spans 12 amino acids. The germline V gene has CDR1 MNHNS and CDR2 SASEGT.